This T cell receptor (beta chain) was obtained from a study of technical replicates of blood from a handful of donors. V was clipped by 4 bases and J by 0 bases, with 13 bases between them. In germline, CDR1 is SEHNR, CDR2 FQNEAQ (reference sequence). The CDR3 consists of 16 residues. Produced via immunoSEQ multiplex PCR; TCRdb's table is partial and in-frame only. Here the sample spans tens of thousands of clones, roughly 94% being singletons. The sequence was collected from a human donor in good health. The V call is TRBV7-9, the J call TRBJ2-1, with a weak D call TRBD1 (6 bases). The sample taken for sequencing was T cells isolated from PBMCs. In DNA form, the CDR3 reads TGTGCCAGCAGCTCTACTACAGGGAGCTCCTACAATGAGCAGTTCTTC. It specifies CASSSTTGSSYNEQFF.